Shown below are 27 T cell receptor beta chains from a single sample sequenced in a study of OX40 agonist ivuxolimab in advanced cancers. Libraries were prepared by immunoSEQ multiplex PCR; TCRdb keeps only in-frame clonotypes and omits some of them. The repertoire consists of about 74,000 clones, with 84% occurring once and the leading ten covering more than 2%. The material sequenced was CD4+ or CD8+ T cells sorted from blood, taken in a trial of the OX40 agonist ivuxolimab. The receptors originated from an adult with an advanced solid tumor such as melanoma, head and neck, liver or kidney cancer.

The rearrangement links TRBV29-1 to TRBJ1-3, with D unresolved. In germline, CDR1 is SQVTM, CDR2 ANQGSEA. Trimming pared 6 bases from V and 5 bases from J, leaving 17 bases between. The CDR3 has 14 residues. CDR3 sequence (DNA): TGCAGCGTGGAGGCCTGGACGGGGAGAAACACCATATATTTT. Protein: CSVEAWTGRNTIYF.

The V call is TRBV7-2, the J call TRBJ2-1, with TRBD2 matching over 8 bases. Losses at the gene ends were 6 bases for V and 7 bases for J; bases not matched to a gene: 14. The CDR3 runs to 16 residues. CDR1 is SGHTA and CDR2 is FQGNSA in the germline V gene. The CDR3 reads CASRLSRGGNENEQFF. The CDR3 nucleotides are TGTGCCAGCAGACTTAGTCGGGGGGGCAACGAGAATGAGCAGTTCTTC.

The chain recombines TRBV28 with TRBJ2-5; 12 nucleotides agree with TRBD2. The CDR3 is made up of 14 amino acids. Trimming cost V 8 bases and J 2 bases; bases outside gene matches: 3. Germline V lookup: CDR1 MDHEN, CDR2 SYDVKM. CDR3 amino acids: CASRTSGDQETQYF. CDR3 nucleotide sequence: TGTGCCAGCCGGACTAGCGGGGATCAAGAGACCCAGTACTTC.

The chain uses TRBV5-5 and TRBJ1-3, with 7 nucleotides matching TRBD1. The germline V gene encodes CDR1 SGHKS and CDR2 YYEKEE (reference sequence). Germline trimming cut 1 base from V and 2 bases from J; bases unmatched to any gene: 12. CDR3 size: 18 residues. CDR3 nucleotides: TGTGCCAGCAGCTTGACCCAGGGTACAGGGGCGACTGGAAACACCATATATTTT. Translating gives CASSLTQGTGATGNTIYF. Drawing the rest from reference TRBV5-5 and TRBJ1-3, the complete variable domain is DAGVTQSPTHLIKTRGQQVTLRCSPISGHKSVSWYQQVLGQGPQFIFQYYEKEERGRGNFPDRFSARQFPNYSSELNVNALLLGDSALYLCASSLTQGTGATGNTIYFGEGSWLTVV.

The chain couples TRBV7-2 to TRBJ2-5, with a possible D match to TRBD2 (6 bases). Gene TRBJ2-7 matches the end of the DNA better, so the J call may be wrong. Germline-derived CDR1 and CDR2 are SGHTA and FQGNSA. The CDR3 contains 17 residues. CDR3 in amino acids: CASSLVFGGGMRSEQYF. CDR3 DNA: TGTGCCAGCAGCTTAGTTTTTGGAGGAGGGATGCGCAGCGAGCAGTACTTC.

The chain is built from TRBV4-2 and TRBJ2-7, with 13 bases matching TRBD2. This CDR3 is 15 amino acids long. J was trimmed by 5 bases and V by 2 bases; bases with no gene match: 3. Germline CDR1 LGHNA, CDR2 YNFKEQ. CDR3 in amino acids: CASSQTSGRADEQYF. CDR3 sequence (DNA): TGTGCCAGCAGCCAAACTAGCGGGAGGGCGGACGAGCAGTACTTC.

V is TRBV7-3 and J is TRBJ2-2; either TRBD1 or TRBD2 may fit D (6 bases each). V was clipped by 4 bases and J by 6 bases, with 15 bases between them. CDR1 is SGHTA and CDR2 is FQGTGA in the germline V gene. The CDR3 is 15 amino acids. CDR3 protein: CASSSLGGGAGELFF. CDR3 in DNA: TGTGCCAGCAGCTCGCTAGGGGGAGGCGCCGGGGAGCTGTTTTTT.

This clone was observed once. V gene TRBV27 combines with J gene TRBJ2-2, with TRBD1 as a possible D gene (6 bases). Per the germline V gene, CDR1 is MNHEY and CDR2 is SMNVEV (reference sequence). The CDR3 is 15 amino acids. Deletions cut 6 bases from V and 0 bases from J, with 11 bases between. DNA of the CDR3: TGTGCCAGCAGAAGGGGACATGCGAACACCGGGGAGCTGTTTTTT. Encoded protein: CASRRGHANTGELFF.

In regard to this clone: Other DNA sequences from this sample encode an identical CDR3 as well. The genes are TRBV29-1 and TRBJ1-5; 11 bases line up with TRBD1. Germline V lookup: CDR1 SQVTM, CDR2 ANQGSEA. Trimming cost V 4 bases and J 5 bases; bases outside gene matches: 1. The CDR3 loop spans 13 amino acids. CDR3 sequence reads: CSVAGQGDQPQHF. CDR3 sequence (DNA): TGCAGCGTTGCGGGACAGGGGGATCAGCCCCAGCATTTT.

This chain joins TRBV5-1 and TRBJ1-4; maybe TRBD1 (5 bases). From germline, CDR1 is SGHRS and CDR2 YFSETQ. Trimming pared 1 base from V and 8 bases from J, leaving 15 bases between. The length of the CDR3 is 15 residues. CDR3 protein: CASSLTGSSEEKLFF. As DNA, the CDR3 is TGCGCCAGCAGCTTGACAGGCTCCAGCGAGGAAAAACTGTTTTTT.

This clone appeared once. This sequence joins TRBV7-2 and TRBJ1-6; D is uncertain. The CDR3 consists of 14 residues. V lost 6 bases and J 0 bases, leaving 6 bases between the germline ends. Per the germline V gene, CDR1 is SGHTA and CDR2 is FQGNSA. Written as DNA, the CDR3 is TGTGCCAGCAGTAGAAGCTCCTATAATTCACCCCTCCACTTT. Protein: CASSRSSYNSPLHF.

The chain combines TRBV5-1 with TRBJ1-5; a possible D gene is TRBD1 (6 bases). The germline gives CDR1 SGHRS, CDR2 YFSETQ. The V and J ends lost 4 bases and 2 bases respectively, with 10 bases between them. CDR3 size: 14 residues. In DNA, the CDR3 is TGCGCCAGCAGCCCTGGGGGGCGCAATCAGCCCCAGCATTTT. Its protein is CASSPGGRNQPQHF.

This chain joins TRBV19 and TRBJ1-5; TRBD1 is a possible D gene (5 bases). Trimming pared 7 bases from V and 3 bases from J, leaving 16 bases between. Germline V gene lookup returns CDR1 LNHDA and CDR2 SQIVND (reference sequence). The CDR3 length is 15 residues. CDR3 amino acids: CASKGSQGPNQPQHF. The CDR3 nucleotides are TGTGCCAGTAAAGGGAGTCAGGGTCCCAATCAGCCCCAGCATTTT.

CDR3 DNA sequence: TGTGCCAGCAGCAATCGACTAGCGGGGGGCCCGAAATACACCGGGGAGCTGTTTTTT. Encoded protein: CASSNRLAGGPKYTGELFF. The chain couples TRBV7-3 to TRBJ2-2; TRBD2 matches 13 bases. V lost 5 bases to trimming and J lost 3 bases; unmatched junction nucleotides: 12. The CDR3 runs 19 residues. Looked up from germline, CDR1 is SGHTA and CDR2 is FQGTGA.

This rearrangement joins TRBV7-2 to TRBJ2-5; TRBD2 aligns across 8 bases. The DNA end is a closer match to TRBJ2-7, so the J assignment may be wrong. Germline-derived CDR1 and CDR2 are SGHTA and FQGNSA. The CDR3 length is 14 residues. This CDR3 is CASSTSSGLYEQYF. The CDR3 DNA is TGTGCCAGCAGCACATCTAGCGGGCTCTACGAGCAGTACTTC.

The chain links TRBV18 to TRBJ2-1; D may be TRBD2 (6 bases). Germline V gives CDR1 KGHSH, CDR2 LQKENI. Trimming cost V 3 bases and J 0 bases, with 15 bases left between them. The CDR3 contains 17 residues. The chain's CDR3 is CASSPPPGVSSYNEQFF. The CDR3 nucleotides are TGTGCCAGCTCACCCCCCCCGGGGGTGAGCTCCTACAATGAGCAGTTCTTC.

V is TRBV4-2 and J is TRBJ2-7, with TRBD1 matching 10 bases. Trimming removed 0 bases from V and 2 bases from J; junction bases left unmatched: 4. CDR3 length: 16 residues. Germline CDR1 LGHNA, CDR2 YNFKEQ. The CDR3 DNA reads TGTGCCAGCAGCCAAGAGAGGACAGGGGGAACCTACGAGCAGTACTTC. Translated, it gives CASSQERTGGTYEQYF.

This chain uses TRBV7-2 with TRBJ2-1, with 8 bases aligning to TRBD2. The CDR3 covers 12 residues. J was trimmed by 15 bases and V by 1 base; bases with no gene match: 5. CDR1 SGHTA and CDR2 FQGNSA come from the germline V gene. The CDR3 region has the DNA TGTGCCAGCAGCTTAGGGCCGGGGGGGGCGTTCTTC. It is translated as CASSLGPGGAFF.

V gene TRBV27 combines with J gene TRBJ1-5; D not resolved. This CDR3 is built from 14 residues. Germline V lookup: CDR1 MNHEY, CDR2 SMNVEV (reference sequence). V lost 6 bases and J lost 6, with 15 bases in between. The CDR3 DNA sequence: TGTGCCAGCAGAGGCGGAGGGCTTGGTCAGCCCCAGCATTTT. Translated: CASRGGGLGQPQHF.

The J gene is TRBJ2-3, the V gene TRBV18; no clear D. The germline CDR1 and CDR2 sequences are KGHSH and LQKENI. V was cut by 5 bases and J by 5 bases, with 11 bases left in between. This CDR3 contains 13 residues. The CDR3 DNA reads TGTGCCAGCTCATTCAGTTTTGGAGATACGCAGTATTTT. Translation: CASSFSFGDTQYF.

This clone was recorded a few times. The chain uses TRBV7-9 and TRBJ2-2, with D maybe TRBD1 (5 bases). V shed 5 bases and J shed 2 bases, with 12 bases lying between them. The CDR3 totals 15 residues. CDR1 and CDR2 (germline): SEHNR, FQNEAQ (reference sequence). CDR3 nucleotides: TGTGCCAGCAGCCCTTACGGACAAAACACCGGGGAGCTGTTTTTT. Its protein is CASSPYGQNTGELFF.

The CDR3 sequence is CASSQDPMSTLRPYEQYF. CDR3 coding DNA: TGTGCCAGCAGCCAAGATCCCATGAGTACTCTGCGCCCCTACGAGCAGTACTTC. This rearrangement joins TRBV14 to TRBJ2-7; D is uncertain. Trimming removed 0 bases from V and 2 bases from J, with 20 bases in between. CDR3 size: 18 residues. The germline gives CDR1 SGHDN, CDR2 FVKESK. The whole variable domain, remainder taken from reference TRBV14 and TRBJ2-7, is EAGVTQFPSHSVIEKGQTVTLRCDPISGHDNLYWYRRVMGKEIKFLLHFVKESKQDESGMPNNRFLAERTGGTYSTLKVQPAELEDSGVYFCASSQDPMSTLRPYEQYFGPGTRLTVT.

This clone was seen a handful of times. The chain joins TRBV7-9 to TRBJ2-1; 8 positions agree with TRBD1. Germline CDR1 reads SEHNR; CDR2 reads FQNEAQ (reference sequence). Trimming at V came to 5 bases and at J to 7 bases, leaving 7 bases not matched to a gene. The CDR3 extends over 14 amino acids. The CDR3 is CASSPSGQVNEQFF. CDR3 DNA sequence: TGTGCCAGCAGCCCTTCGGGACAGGTGAATGAGCAGTTCTTC.

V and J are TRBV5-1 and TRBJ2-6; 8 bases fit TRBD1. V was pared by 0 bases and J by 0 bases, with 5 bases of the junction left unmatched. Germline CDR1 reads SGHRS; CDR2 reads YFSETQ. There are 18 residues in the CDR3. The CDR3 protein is CASSLGRTGNSGANVLTF. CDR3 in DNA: TGCGCCAGCAGCTTGGGTCGGACAGGGAACTCTGGGGCCAACGTCCTGACTTTC.

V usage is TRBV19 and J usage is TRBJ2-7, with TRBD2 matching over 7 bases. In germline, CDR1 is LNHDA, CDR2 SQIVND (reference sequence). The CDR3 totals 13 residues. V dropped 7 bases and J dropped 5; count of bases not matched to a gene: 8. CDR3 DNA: TGTGCCAGTACCGAAGCGGGATCGGACGAGCAGTACTTC. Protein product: CASTEAGSDEQYF.

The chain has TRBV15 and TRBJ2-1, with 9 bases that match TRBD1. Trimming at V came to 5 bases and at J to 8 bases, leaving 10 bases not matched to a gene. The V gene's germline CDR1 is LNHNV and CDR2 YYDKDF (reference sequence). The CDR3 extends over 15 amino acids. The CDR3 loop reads CATSPGTGTWYEQFF. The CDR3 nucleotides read TGTGCCACCAGCCCCGGGACAGGGACGTGGTATGAGCAGTTCTTC.

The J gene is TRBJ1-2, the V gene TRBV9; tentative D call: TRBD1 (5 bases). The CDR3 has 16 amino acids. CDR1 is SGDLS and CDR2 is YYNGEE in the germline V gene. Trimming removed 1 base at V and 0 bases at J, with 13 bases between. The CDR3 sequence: CASSVSWRGANYGYTF. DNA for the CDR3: TGTGCCAGCAGCGTAAGCTGGAGGGGAGCTAACTATGGCTACACCTTC.